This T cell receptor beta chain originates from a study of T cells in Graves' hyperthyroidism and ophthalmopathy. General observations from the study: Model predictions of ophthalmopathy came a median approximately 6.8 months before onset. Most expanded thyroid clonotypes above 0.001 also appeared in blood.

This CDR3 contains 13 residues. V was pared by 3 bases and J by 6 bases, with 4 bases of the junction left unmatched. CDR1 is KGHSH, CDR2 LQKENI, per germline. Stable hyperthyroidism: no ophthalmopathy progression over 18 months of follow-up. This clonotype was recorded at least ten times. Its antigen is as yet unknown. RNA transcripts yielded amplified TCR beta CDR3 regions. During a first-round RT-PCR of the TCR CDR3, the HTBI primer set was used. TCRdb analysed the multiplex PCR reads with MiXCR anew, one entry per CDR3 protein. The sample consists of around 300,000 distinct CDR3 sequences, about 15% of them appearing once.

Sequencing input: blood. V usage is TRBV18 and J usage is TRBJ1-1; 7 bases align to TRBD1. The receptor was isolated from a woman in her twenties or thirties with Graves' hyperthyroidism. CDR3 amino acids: CASSPQGGAEAFF. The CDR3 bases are TGTGCCAGCTCACCTCAGGGGGGGGCTGAAGCTTTCTTT.